The clone carrying this T cell receptor beta chain was picked up one time. This specimen belongs to a study of blood T cell repertoires in COVID-19. In the study overall: Samples of COVID-19 (acute and convalescent) were obtained from the United States, Italy and Spain.

TCRdb keeps only in-frame clones here, not all; method: immunoSEQ multiplex PCR. The sample lists roughly 120,000 clones, nearly 85% occurring once. This sequence was found in a woman in her forties or fifties with acute or convalescent COVID-19. Sequenced: peripheral blood.

CDR3 bases: TGTGCCACCGGTGCAGGGGCGACCGAAAAACTGTTTTTT. This sequence encodes CATGAGATEKLFF. The chain carries TRBV7-8 and TRBJ1-4, with D possibly matching TRBD1 (6 bases). The germline CDR1 and CDR2 sequences are SGHVS and FQNEAQ. This CDR3 comprises 13 residues. Trimming shortened V by 10 bases and J by 8 bases, and 17 bases separated the two germline ends. Combining the CDR3 with reference TRBV7-8 and TRBJ1-4 gives the whole variable domain GAGVSQSPRYKVAKRGQDVALRCDPISGHVSLFWYQQALGQGPEFLTYFQNEAQLDKSGLPSDRFFAERPEGSVSTLKIQRTQQEDSAVYLCATGAGATEKLFFGSGTQLSVL.